This T cell receptor beta chain was recovered during a study of blood T cell repertoires in COVID-19. Study background: The samples span acute and convalescent COVID-19 from the United States, Italy and Spain.

How the authors handled the data: Scientists estimated how many nucleated cells there were by amplifying reference gene primers. The protocol was immunoSEQ multiplex PCR, while the TCRdb copy is restricted to in-frame clones and leaves out a portion. The V and J calls and clone size were taken over from that table, and D and trimming were inferred from the DNA. This sample has 55,000 to 85,000 clones, with roughly 85% found just once. J was trimmed by 10 bases and V by 3 bases; bases with no gene match: 9. Germline assignment: CDR1 MGHRA and CDR2 YSYEKL. The CDR3 runs to 16 residues. This clonotype was sampled from a man between 60 and 70 years old with active or convalescent COVID-19. This chain uses TRBV4-1 with TRBJ1-4, with 12 bases aligning to TRBD1. The sample taken for sequencing was peripheral blood. The CDR3 coding sequence is TGCGCCAGCAGCCATCCACCCGGGACAGGGGGCGTAAAACTGTTTTTT. Translation gives CASSHPPGTGGVKLFF.